This T cell receptor (beta chain) originates from a study of blood T cells in healthy people across ages. Study details: About one barcoded beta molecule per two T cells was the capture yield of template switching. Findings and caveats of the study: When set beside aged donors, long-lived donors presented more naive CD4+ cells and higher diversity.

The authors ran a second PCR of roughly 7 to 11 cycles using a sample-barcoded 5' primer and a J-beta primer mix. Every cDNA molecule bore a tag from a template-switch adaptor containing 12 random nucleotides. MiXCR was run by TCRdb on the 5' RACE reads, yielding one entry per CDR3 protein. The sample lists 780,000 or so distinct CDR3 sequences; approximately 53% were seen once. About this clonotype: Antigen specificity is unknown.

The germline gives CDR1 MDHEN, CDR2 SYDVKM. V gave up 8 bases and J gave up 0 bases; unmatched junction bases: 7. This CDR3 spans 17 amino acids. This clonotype originated in a man aged 40-55 years in good health. This chain joins TRBV28 and TRBJ2-6, with 10 bases fitting TRBD1. Sequenced input: blood. In nucleotides, the CDR3 is TGTGCCAGCCGCTCGGACAGGGGGAGCTCTGGGGCCAACGTCCTGACTTTC. Translating gives CASRSDRGSSGANVLTF.